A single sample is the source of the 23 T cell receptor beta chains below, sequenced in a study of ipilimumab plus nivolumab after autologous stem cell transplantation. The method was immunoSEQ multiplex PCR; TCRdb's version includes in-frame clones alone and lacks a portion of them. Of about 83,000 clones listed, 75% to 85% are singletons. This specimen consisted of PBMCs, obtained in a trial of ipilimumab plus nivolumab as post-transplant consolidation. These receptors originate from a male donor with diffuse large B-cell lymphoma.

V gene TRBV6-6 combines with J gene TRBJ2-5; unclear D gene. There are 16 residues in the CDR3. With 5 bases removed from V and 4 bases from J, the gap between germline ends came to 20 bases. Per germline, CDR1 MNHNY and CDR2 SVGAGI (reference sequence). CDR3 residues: CASSPRPPWSGETQYF. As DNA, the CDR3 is TGTGCCAGCAGTCCCCGCCCCCCGTGGTCGGGAGAGACCCAGTACTTC.

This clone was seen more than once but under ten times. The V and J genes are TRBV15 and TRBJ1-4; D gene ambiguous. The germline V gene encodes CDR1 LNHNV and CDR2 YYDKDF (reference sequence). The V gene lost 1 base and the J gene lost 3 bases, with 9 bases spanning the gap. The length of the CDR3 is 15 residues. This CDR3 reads CATSRANSPNEKLFF. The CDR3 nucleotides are TGTGCCACCAGCAGAGCTAACAGCCCTAATGAAAAACTGTTTTTT.

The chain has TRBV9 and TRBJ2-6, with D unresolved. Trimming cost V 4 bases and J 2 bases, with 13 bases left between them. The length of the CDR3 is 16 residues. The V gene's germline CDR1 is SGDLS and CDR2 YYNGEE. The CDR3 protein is CASSPQTSPGANVLTF. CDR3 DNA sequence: TGTGCCAGCAGCCCGCAGACTTCACCTGGGGCCAACGTCCTGACTTTC.

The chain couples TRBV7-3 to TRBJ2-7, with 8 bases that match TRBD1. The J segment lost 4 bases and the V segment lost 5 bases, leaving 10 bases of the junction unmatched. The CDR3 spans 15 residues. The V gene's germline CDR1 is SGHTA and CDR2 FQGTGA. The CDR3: CASSAITGGGYEQYF. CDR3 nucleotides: TGTGCCAGCAGCGCAATTACAGGGGGAGGTTACGAGCAGTACTTC.

In nucleotides, the CDR3 is TGTGCCAGCAGGTTAGCGGGAGAGCAGTACTTC. This codes for CASRLAGEQYF. The V call is TRBV2, the J call TRBJ2-7; 8 bases are shared with TRBD2. The CDR3 has 11 residues. Germline loops: CDR1 SNHLY, CDR2 FYNNEI. V lost 6 bases, J lost 7 bases, and 2 bases stayed unmatched.

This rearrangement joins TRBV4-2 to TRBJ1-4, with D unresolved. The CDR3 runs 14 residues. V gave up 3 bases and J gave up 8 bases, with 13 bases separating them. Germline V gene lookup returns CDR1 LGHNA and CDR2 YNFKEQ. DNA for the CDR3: TGTGCCAGCAGCCAGGGGAATACGGGGGAAAAACTGTTTTTT. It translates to CASSQGNTGEKLFF.

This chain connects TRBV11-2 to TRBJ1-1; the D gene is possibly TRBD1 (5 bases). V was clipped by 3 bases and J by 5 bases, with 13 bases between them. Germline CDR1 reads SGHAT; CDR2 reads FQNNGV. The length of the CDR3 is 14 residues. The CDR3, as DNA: TGTGCCAGCAGCTTTGCGGGGGGAGAGACTGAAGCTTTCTTT. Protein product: CASSFAGGETEAFF.

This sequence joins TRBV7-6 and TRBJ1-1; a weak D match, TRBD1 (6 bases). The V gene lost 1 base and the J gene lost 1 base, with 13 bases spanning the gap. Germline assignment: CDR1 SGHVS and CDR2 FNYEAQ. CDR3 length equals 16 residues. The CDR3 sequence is CASSLDRHRENTEAFF. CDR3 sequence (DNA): TGTGCCAGCAGCTTAGACCGTCACAGGGAGAACACTGAAGCTTTCTTT.

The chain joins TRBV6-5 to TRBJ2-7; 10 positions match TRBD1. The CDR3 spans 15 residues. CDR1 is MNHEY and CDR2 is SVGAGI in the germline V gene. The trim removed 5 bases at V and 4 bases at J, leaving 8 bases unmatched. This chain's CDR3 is CASSNEGQGKYEQYF. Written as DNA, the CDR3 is TGTGCCAGCAGTAACGAGGGACAGGGGAAGTACGAGCAGTACTTC.

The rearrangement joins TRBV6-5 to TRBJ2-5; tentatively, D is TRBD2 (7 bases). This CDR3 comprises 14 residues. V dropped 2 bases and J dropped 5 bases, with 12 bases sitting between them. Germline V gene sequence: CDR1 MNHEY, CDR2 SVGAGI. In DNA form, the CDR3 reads TGTGCCAGCAGTTACCGGGGGGCCGTGGAGACCCAGTACTTC. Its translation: CASSYRGAVETQYF.

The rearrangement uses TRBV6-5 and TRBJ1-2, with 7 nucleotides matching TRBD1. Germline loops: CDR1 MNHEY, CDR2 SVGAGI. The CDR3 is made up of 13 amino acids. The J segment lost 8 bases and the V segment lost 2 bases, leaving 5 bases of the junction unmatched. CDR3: CASSYETGTGYTF. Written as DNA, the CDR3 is TGTGCCAGCAGTTACGAGACAGGGACCGGCTACACCTTC.

CDR3 in amino acids: CASVAGGTYNEQFF. The CDR3 DNA reads TGTGCCAGTGTTGCGGGGGGAACCTACAATGAGCAGTTCTTC. The chain is built from TRBV19 and TRBJ2-1, with TRBD2 matching over 8 bases. The CDR3 is made up of 14 amino acids. The germline CDR1 and CDR2 sequences are LNHDA and SQIVND (reference sequence). The ends lost 8 bases at V and 2 bases at J; junction bases unmatched: 5.

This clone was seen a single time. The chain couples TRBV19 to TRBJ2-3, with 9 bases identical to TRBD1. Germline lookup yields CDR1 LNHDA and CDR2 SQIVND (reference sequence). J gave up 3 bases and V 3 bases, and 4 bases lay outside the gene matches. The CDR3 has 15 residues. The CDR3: CASSIGTGLTDTQYF. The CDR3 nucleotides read TGTGCCAGTAGTATCGGGACAGGGCTAACAGATACGCAGTATTTT.

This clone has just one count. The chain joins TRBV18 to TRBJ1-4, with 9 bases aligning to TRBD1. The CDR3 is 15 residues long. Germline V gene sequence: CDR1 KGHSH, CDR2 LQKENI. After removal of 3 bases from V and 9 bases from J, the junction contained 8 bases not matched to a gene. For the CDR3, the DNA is TGTGCCAGCTCACCCAACAGGGGGCGTGATCAAAAACTGTTTTTT. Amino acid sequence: CASSPNRGRDQKLFF.

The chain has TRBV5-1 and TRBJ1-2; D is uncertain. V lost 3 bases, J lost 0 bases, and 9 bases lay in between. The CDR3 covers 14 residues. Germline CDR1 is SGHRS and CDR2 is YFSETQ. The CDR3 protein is CASSYDDANYGYTF. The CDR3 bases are TGCGCCAGCAGCTATGACGATGCTAACTATGGCTACACCTTC.

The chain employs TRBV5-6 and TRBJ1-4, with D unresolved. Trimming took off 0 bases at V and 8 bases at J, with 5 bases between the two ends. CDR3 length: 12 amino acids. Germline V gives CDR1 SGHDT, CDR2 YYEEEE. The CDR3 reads CASSLAGEKLFF. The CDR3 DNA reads TGTGCCAGCAGCTTGGCCGGGGAAAAACTGTTTTTT. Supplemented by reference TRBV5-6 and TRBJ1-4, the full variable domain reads DAGVTQSPTHLIKTRGQQVTLRCSPKSGHDTVSWYQQALGQGPQFIFQYYEEEERQRGNFPDRFSGHQFPNYSSELNVNALLLGDSALYLCASSLAGEKLFFGSGTQLSVL.

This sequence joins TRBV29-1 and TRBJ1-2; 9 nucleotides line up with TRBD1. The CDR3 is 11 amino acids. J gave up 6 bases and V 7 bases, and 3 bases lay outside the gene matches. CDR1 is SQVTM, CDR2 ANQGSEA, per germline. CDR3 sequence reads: CSGGTGNGYTF. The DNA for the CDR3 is TGCAGCGGAGGGACAGGGAATGGCTACACCTTC.

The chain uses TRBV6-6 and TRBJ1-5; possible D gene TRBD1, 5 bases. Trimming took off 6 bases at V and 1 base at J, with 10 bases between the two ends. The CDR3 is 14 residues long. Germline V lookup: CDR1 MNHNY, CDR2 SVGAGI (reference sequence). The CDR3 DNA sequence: TGTGCCAGCAGGAACCGGGACAGCAATCAGCCCCAGCATTTT. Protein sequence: CASRNRDSNQPQHF.

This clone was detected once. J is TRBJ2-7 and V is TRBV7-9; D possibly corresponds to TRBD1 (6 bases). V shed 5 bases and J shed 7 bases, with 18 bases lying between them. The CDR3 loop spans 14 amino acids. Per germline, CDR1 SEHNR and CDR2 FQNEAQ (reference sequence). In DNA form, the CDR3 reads TGTGCCAGCAGCATAGGGGGACAAGTGGGAGAGCAGTACTTC. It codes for CASSIGGQVGEQYF.

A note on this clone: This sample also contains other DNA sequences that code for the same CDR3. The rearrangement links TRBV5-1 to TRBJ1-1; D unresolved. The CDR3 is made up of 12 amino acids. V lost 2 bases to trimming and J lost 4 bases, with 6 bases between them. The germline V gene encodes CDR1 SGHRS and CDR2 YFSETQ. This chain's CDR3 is CASSFDGTEAFF. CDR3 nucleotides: TGCGCCAGCAGCTTTGACGGCACTGAAGCTTTCTTT.

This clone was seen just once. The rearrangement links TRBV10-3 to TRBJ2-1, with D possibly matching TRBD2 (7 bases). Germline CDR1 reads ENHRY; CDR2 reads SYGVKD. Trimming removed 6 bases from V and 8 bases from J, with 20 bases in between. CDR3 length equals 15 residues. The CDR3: CAISTGSLAGDEQFF. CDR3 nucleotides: TGTGCCATCAGCACAGGGTCTCTCGCGGGGGATGAGCAGTTCTTC.

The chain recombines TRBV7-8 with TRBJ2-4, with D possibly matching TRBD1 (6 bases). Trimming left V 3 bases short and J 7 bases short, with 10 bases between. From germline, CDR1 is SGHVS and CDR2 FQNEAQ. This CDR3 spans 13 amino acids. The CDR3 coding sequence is TGTGCCAGCAGCTTCAACAGGGCGAACATTCAGTACTTC. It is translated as CASSFNRANIQYF.

The CDR3 here is CSAPDRTALHF. The CDR3 DNA reads TGCAGTGCTCCAGACCGAACTGCCCTCCACTTT. The chain carries TRBV20-1 and TRBJ1-6; D ambiguous. V was pared by 5 bases and J by 14 bases, with 13 bases between. The CDR3 totals 11 residues. The germline gives CDR1 DFQATT, CDR2 SNEGSKA (reference sequence).